This T cell receptor beta chain was obtained from a study of CD8 T cells in Susac syndrome. The study's findings and limits: TCR sequencing and HLA analysis covered a relatively small number of individuals.

Those who served as multiple sclerosis controls were treatment-naive patients with stable or active relapsing-remitting disease. With regard to this clonotype: Its antigen remains unknown.

RNA, at roughly 0.45 to 1 ug, was reverse transcribed with random hexamers. An immunoSEQ multiplex PCR amplified TCR beta CDR3 over 54 Vbeta and 13 Jbeta. TCRdb analysed the immunoSEQ multiplex PCR reads with MiXCR anew, one entry per CDR3 protein. There are about 430,000 distinct CDR3 sequences in the sample; 75% to 90% occur only once, and about 0.12% lies in the top ten. Trimming shortened V by 4 bases and J by 7 bases, and 14 bases separated the two germline ends. CDR3 length: 14 amino acids. CDR1 and CDR2 (germline): MNHEY, SMNVEV (reference sequence). This clonotype was sampled from a human donor with multiple sclerosis. This sequence joins TRBV27 and TRBJ2-1; tentative D call: TRBD2 (6 bases). Sequencing was carried out using CD8+ T cells from PBMCs. This CDR3 is CASSSRDGRNEQFF. CDR3 DNA: TGTGCCAGCAGTTCGCGGGACGGTAGGAATGAGCAGTTCTTC.